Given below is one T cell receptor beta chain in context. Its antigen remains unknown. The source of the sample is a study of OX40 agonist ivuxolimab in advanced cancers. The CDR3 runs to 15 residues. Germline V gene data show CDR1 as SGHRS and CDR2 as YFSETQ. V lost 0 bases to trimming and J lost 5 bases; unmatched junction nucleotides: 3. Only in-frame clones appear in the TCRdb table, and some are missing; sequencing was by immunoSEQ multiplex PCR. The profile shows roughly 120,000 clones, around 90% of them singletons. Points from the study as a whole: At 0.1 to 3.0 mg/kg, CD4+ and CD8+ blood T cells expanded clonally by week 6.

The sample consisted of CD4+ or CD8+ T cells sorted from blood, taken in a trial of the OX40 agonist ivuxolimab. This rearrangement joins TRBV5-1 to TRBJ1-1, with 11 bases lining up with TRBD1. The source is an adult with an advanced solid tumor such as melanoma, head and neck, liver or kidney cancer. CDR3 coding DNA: TGCGCCAGCAGCTTGGTGGGACAGGGGGTAACTGAAGCTTTCTTT. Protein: CASSLVGQGVTEAFF.